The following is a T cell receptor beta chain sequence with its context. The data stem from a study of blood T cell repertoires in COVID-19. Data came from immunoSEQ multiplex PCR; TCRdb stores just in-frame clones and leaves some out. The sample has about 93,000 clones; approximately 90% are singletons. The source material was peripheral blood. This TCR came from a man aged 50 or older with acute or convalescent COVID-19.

CDR3 in amino acids: CATSDIDGYTF. CDR3 sequence (DNA): TGTGCCACCAGTGACATTGATGGCTACACCTTC. V gene TRBV24-1 combines with J gene TRBJ1-2, with no clear D. The CDR3 contains 11 residues. The V gene lost 4 bases and the J gene lost 6 bases, with 5 bases spanning the gap. The V gene's germline CDR1 is KGHDR and CDR2 SFDVKD.